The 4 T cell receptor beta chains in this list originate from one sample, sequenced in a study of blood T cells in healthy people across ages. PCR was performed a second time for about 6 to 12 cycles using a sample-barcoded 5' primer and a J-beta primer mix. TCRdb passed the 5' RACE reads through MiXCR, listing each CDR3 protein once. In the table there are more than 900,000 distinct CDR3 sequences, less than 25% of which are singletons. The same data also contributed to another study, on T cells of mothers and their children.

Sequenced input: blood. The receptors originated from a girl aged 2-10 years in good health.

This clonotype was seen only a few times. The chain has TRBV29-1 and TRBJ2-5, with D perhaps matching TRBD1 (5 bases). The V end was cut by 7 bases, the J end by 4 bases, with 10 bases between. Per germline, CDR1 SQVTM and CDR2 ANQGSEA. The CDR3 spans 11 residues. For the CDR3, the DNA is TGCAGCGACGCCCAGGGAGAGACCCAGTACTTC. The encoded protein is CSDAQGETQYF.

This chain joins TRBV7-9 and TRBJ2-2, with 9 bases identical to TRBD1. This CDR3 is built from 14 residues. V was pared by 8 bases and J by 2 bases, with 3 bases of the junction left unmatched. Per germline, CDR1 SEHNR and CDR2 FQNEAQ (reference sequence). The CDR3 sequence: CASRTGENTGELFF. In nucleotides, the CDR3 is TGTGCCAGCCGGACAGGGGAAAACACCGGGGAGCTGTTTTTT.

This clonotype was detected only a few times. DNA for the CDR3: TGTGCCAGCGTCGGCGAGGACAATGAGCAGTTCTTC. This gives the protein CASVGEDNEQFF. V is TRBV25-1 and J is TRBJ2-1, with D unclear. Deletions cut 8 bases from V and 5 bases from J, with 10 bases between. This CDR3 has 12 residues. Germline CDR1 and CDR2: MGHDK and SYGVNS.

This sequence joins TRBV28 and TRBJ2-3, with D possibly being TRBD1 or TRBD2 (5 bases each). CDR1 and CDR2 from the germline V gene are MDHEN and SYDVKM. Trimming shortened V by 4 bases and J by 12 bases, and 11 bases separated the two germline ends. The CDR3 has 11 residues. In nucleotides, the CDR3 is TGTGCCAGCAGTTACGGACGGGACCAGTATTTT. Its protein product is CASSYGRDQYF.